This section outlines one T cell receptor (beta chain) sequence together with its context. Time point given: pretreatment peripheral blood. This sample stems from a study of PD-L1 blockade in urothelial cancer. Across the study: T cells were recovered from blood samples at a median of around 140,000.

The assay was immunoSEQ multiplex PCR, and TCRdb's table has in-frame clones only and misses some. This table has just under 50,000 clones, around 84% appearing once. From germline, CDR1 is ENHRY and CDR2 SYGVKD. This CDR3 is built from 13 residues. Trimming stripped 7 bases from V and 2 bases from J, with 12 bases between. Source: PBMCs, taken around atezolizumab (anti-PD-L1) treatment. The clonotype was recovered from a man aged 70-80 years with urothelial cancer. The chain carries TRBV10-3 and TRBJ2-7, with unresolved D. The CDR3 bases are TGTGCCATCACCCCGGGTTCCCCCTACGAGCAGTACTTC. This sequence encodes CAITPGSPYEQYF.